This TCR beta chain comes out of a study of human T cells and chemical hapten exposure. This CDR3 comprises 16 residues. Germline values: CDR1 MNHEY, CDR2 SVGEGT. J gave up 3 bases and V 10 bases, and 17 bases lay outside the gene matches. Regarding time point: patch test 2, 6 weeks after DPC sensitization. Treatment defined: therapeutic diphenylcyclopropenone sensitization with weekly scalp DPC. TCRdb re-analysed the RACE reads in MiXCR, keeping a single row per CDR3 protein. The sample holds a few hundred thousand distinct CDR3 sequences; about 6.9% are singletons and the top ten take about 5.6%. The V call is TRBV6-2 or TRBV6-3, the J call TRBJ1-2; TRBD1 aligns across 7 bases. This material consisted of whole blood, taken in connection with sensitization to the hapten diphenylcyclopropenone (DPC). This receptor was obtained from a woman under 30 with alopecia areata. Some clones in this sample may be carry-over from other donors' samples. CDR3 amino acids: CATRPGTATGDYGYTF. The CDR3 nucleotides are TGTGCCACCAGGCCCGGGACAGCAACAGGAGACTATGGCTACACCTTC.